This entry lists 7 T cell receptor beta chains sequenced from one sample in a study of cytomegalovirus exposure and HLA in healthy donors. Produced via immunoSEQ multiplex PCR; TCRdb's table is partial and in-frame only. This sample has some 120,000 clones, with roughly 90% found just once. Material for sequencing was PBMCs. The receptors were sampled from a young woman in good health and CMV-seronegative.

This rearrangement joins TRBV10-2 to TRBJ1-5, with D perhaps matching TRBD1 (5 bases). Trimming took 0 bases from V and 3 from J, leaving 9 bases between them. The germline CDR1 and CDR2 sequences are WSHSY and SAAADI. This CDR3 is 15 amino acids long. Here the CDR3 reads CASSESPGYNQPQHF. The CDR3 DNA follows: TGCGCCAGCAGTGAGTCCCCAGGGTACAATCAGCCCCAGCATTTT.

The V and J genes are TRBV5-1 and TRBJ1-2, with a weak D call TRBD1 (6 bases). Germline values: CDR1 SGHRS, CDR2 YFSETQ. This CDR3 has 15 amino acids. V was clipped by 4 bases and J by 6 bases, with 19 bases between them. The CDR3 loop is CASSRNVGQLNGYTF. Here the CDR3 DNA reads TGCGCCAGCAGCCGGAACGTTGGACAGCTAAATGGCTACACCTTC.

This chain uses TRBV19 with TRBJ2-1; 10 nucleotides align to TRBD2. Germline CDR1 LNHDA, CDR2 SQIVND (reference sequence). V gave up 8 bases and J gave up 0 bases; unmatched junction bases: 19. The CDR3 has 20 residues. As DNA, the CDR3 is TGTGCCAGTCCCGACCCCGGGACTAGCGCGGGAGAGGTCTCCTACAATGAGCAGTTCTTC. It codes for CASPDPGTSAGEVSYNEQFF.

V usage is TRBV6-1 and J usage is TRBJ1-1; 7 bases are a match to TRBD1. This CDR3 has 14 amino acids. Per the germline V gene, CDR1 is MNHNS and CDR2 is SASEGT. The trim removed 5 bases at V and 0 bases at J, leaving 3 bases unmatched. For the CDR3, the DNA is TGTGCCAGCAGTTTCAGGGGGGTGAACACTGAAGCTTTCTTT. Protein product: CASSFRGVNTEAFF.

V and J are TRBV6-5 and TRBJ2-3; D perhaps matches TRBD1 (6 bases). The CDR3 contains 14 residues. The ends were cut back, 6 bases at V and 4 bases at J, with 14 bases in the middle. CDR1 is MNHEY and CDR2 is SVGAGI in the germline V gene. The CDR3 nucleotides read TGTGCCAGCAGCCTACAGGGCCGCGCAGATACGCAGTATTTT. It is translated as CASSLQGRADTQYF.

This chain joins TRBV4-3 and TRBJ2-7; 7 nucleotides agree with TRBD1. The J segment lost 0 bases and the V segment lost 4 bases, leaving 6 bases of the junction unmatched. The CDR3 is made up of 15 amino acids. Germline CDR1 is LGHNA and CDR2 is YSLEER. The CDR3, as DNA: TGCGCCAGCAGCCTGGGGACAGTGAGCTCCTACGAGCAGTACTTC. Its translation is CASSLGTVSSYEQYF.

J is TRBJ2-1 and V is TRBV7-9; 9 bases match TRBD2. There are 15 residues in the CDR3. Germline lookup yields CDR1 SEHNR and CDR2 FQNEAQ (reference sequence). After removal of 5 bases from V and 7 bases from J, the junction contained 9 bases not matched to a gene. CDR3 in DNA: TGTGCCAGCAGCGTCAGACTAGCGGAGAGGAATGAGCAGTTCTTC. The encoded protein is CASSVRLAERNEQFF.